This T cell receptor (beta chain) was obtained from a study of blood T cells in healthy people across ages. The total RNA that was extracted per sample amounted to at least 5 micrograms. A word on this clonotype: What it recognizes is unknown.

Combining a sample-barcoded 5' primer with a J-beta primer mix, a second PCR ran for about 7 to 11 cycles. TCRdb itself ran the 5' RACE reads through MiXCR, one entry per CDR3 protein. This sample has approximately 810,000 distinct CDR3 sequences, with around 28% found just once. Whole-study results and caveats: For the donors, CMV status was unknown and possibly confounded expanded clonotype changes. Measured against age, TCR beta diversity per million T cells decreased in a roughly linear manner. With naive T cell percentage, TCR beta diversity showed a strong correlation.

The CDR3 covers 17 residues. CDR1 and CDR2 from the germline V gene are SGHTA and FQGNSA. Trimming cost V 5 bases and J 2 bases, with 18 bases left between them. The chain joins TRBV7-2 to TRBJ2-2, with TRBD1 as a possible D gene (5 bases). Sequencing was carried out using blood. The receptor was isolated from a woman over 75 in good health. CDR3 nucleotide sequence: TGTGCCAGCAGCCCTACCCTCTTGGGGCTCAACACCGGGGAGCTGTTTTTT. It is translated as CASSPTLLGLNTGELFF.